The sequence of this T cell receptor beta chain was determined in a study of beta chain features in type 1 diabetes. Trimming cost V 2 bases and J 4 bases, with 21 bases left between them. Germline V CDR1 and CDR2: SGHDN, FVKESK. This CDR3 has 18 residues. Study results and limitations: Researchers report that Type 1 diabetes patients had moderately but significantly shorter TCRB CDR3s across all four CD4+ subsets.

The table lists this clone with a few counts. Antigen specificity is unknown. The authors reverse transcribed all of the isolated RNA, so sequencing captured expressed TCRB transcripts. Libraries were prepared by immunoSEQ multiplex PCR; TCRdb keeps only in-frame clonotypes and omits some of them. In the table there are around 260,000 clones, 24% of which are singletons. The chain uses TRBV14 and TRBJ2-1, with D possibly matching TRBD1 (5 bases). The source of this sequence is a woman aged 30 to 39 with type 1 diabetes. The sample taken for sequencing was naive CD4+ T cells from blood. The CDR3 protein is CASSQYKYRQRGYNEQFF. DNA for the CDR3: TGTGCCAGCAGCCAATACAAATACCGACAGAGAGGTTACAATGAGCAGTTCTTC.